These T cell receptor beta chains were read from a single sample in a study of cytomegalovirus exposure and HLA in healthy donors. Using immunoSEQ multiplex PCR, the repertoire was profiled, and TCRdb retains in-frame clones only, with some absent. This sample has about 140,000 clones; 88% occur once, and the top ten carry 7.5% to 8.5%. Sequenced input: PBMCs. The receptors derive from a young woman in good health and CMV-seropositive. The CDR3 runs from the conserved cysteine through the conserved F or W. The D gene is left open where the match is weak. Not all rows give a size; the values are once, few, many and, for expanded clones, a class.

d_call,cdr3_length,v_call,j_call,clone_size,cdr3_aa,cdr3_nt
TRBD2,17,TRBV7-3,TRBJ2-3,NA,CASSLGPSGRGADTQYF,TGTGCCAGCAGCTTGGGTCCGAGCGGGAGGGGGGCAGATACGCAGTATTTT
TRBD2,17,TRBV7-3,TRBJ2-1,NA,CASSLFPRTSGDNEQFF,TGTGCCAGCAGCTTATTTCCCCGGACTAGCGGGGACAATGAGCAGTTCTTC
TRBD1,13,TRBV6-5,TRBJ1-1,NA,CASSDDRGTEAFF,TGTGCCAGCAGCGACGACAGGGGCACTGAAGCTTTCTTT
NA,18,TRBV5-1,TRBJ2-1,NA,CASSSPRGGGPLYNEQFF,TGCGCCAGCAGCTCTCCGAGGGGGGGAGGCCCCCTGTACAATGAGCAGTTCTTC
NA,16,TRBV15,TRBJ1-4,NA,CATSNDQGLRREKLFF,TGTGCCACCAGCAATGATCAGGGGCTAAGGAGGGAAAAACTGTTTTTT
TRBD1,16,TRBV6-1,TRBJ2-4,NA,CASSERQGTAKNIQYF,TGCGCCAGCAGTGAACGACAGGGAACAGCCAAAAACATTCAGTACTTC
NA,14,TRBV7-9,TRBJ2-7,NA,CASSGGASAYEQYF,TGTGCCAGCAGCGGGGGGGCTAGCGCCTACGAGCAGTACTTC
TRBD1,15,TRBV2,TRBJ1-6,NA,CASSDRQGAVSPLHF,TGTGCCAGCAGTGATAGACAGGGGGCGGTTTCACCCCTCCACTTT
NA,15,TRBV6-1,TRBJ1-2,NA,CASSGASSKNYGYTF,TGTGCCAGCAGTGGGGCCAGCAGCAAAAACTATGGCTACACCTTC
TRBD2,18,TRBV7-9,TRBJ2-1,NA,CASSLIYTSGSPLNEQFF,TGTGCCAGCAGCTTAATCTACACTAGCGGGAGCCCTCTCAATGAGCAGTTCTTC
NA,13,TRBV28,TRBJ1-1,NA,CASSLVGAPEAFF,TGTGCCAGCAGTTTAGTGGGGGCCCCTGAAGCTTTCTTT
NA,17,TRBV4-3,TRBJ2-6,NA,CASSQDAASSGANVLTF,TGCGCCAGCAGCCAAGATGCGGCGAGCTCTGGGGCCAACGTCCTGACTTTC
NA,18,TRBV6-1,TRBJ1-2,NA,CASSAVPGTLGTGNGYTF,TGTGCCAGCAGTGCGGTTCCCGGGACTCTCGGAACGGGGAATGGCTACACCTTC
TRBD1,14,TRBV6-5,TRBJ1-2,few,CASRETTGVYGYTF,TGTGCCAGCAGGGAGACGACAGGGGTCTATGGCTACACCTTC
NA,15,TRBV15,TRBJ2-1,once,CATSRVAGAANEQFF,TGTGCCACCAGCAGAGTGGCGGGGGCAGCAAATGAGCAGTTCTTC
NA,14,TRBV28,TRBJ1-1,NA,CASSPRQPNTEAFF,TGTGCCAGCAGTCCGCGACAGCCGAACACTGAAGCTTTCTTT
TRBD2,15,TRBV6-5,TRBJ2-1,NA,CASSYLGGERNEQFF,TGTGCCAGCAGTTATTTGGGGGGGGAGAGGAATGAGCAGTTCTTC
TRBD2,16,TRBV9,TRBJ2-2,NA,CASSVAGGRIGGELFF,TGTGCCAGCAGCGTAGCGGGGGGGAGAATTGGCGGGGAGCTGTTTTTT